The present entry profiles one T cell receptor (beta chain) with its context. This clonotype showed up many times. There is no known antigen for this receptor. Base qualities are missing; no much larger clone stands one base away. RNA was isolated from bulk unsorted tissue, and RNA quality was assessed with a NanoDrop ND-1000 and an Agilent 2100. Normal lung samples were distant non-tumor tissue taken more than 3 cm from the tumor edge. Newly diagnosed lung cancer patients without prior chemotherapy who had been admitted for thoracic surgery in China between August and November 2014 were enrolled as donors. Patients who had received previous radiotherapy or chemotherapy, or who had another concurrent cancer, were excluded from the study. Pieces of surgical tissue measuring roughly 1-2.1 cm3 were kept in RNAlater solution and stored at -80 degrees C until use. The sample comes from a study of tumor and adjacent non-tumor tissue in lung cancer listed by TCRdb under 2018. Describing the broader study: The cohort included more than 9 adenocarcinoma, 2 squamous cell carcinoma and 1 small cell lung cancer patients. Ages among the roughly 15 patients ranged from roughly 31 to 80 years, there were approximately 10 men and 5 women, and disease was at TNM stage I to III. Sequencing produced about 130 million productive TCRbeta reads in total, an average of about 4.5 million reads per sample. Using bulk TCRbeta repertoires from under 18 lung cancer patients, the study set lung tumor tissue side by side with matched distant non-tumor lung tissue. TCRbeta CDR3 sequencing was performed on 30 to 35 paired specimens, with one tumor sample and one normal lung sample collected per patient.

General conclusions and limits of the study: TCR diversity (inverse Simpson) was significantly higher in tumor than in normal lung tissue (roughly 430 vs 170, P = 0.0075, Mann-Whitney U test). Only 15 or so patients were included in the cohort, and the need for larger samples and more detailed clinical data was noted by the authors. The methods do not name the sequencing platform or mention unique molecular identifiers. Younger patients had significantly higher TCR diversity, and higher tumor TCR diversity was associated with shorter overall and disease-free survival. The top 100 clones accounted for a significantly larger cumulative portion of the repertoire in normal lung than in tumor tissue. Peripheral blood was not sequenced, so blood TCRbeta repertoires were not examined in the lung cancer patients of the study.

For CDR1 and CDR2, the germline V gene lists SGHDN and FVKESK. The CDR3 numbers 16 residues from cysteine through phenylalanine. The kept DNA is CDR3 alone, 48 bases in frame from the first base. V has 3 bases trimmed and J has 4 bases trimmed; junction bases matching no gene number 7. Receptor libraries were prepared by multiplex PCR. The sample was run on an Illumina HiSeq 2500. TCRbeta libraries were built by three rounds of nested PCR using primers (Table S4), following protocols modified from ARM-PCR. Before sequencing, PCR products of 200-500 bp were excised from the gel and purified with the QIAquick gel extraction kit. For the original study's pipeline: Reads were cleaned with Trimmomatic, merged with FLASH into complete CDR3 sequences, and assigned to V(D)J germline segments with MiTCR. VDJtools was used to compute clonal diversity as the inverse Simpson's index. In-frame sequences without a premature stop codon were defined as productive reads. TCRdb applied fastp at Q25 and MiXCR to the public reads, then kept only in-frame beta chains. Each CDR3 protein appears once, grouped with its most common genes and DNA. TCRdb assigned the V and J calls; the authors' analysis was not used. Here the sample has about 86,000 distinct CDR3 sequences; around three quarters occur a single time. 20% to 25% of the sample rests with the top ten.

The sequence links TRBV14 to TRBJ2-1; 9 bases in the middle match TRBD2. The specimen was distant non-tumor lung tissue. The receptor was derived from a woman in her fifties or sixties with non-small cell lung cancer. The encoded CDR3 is CASSHIAGVVYNEQFF. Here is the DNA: TGTGCCAGCAGCCATATAGCGGGAGTTGTATACAATGAGCAGTTCTTC.